This T cell receptor beta chain emerged from a study of graft-versus-host responses after intestinal transplantation. Study details: Anti-thymocyte globulin served as induction for all recipients, who then took tacrolimus and steroids for about three years.

TCRdb's copy holds only in-frame clones and misses some; the assay was immunoSEQ multiplex PCR. The profile shows more than 85,000 clones, roughly 80% of them singletons. Comment on this clone: The target antigen is unknown. Other DNA sequences within the sample encode an identical CDR3.

The CDR3 is made up of 14 amino acids. Per the germline V gene, CDR1 is SGDLS and CDR2 is YYNGEE. V lost 2 bases to trimming and J lost 3 bases; unmatched junction nucleotides: 0. General observations from the study: In recipient marrow, GvH clones were found, and some appeared first in ileum or blood.

This chain connects TRBV9 to TRBJ2-7; TRBD2 agrees at 12 bases. The specimen comprised unstimulated CD4+ T cells sorted from spleen or lymph node cells, sampled before intestinal transplant. This clonotype was sampled from a human donor who received an intestinal transplant. CDR3 in DNA: TGTGCCAGCAGCGTGGGACTAGCGGGCTACGAGCAGTACTTC. Encoded protein: CASSVGLAGYEQYF.